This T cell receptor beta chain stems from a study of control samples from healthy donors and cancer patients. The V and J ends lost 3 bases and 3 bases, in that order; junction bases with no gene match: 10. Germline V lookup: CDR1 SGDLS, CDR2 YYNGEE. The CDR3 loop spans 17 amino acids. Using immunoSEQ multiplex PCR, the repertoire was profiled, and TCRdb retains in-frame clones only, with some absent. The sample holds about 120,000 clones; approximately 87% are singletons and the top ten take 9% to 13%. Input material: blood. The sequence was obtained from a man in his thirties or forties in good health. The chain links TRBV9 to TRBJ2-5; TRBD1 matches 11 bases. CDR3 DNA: TGTGCCAGCAGCGAGCCTGGACAGGGGGCATGGGAAGAGACCCAGTACTTC. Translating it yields CASSEPGQGAWEETQYF.